This T cell receptor beta chain was identified in a study of blood T cells in healthy people across ages. The use of a sample-barcoded 5' primer and a J-beta primer mix characterized a second PCR of roughly 6 to 12 cycles. In TCRdb, the 5' RACE reads were re-called with MiXCR into one record per CDR3 protein. The sample carries some 1,000,000 distinct CDR3 sequences, around 25% recorded once. V dropped 5 bases and J dropped 8 bases, with 12 bases sitting between them. Germline V gene data show CDR1 as SEHNR and CDR2 as FQNEAQ (reference sequence). The length of the CDR3 is 13 residues. On this clonotype: Its antigen is unknown.

Findings and caveats of the study: A roughly linear fall in TCR beta diversity per million T cells was seen with increasing age.

This same sample was also part of a study on T cells of mothers and their children.

This clonotype was obtained from a girl between 2 and 10 years old in good health. This chain uses TRBV7-9 with TRBJ1-4; possibly TRBD1 for D (6 bases). Sequenced sample: blood. The CDR3 reads CASSRPGAEKLFF. The CDR3 DNA is TGTGCCAGCAGCCGCCCAGGGGCAGAAAAACTGTTTTTT.